Below are 20 T cell receptor beta chains sequenced from a single sample in a study of T-cell reconstitution after alpha-beta-depleted transplantation in children. Unique molecular identifiers were incorporated into the prepared TCRbeta library. Using its own MiXCR run on the PCR reads, TCRdb lists one record per CDR3 protein. The sample yields over 450,000 distinct CDR3 sequences, over 9.5% seen once. Sequenced here: PBMCs, sampled before TCRalphabeta/CD19-depleted stem cell transplant. These receptors originate from a child aged 2 to 10 with inherited bone marrow failure, due to receive a stem cell transplant.

This clonotype was counted at least ten times. The J gene is TRBJ2-2, the V gene TRBV5-1, with D unclear. The V end lost 1 base, the J end lost 1 base, and 5 bases lay between the germline ends. The length of the CDR3 is 14 residues. CDR1 is SGHRS, CDR2 YFSETQ, per germline. CDR3 protein: CASSLKQNTGELFF. The CDR3 region has the DNA TGCGCCAGCAGCTTGAAGCAGAACACCGGGGAGCTGTTTTTT.

This clonotype was observed at least ten times. V gene TRBV6-2 or TRBV6-3 combines with J gene TRBJ2-5, with D possibly matching TRBD1 (6 bases). The CDR3 sequence is 12 residues long. Trimming left V 6 bases short and J 3 bases short, with 8 bases between. Per the germline V gene, CDR1 is MNHEY and CDR2 is SVGEGT. CDR3 nucleotides: TGTGCCAGCAGCCACAGGGAAGAGACCCAGTACTTC. This encodes CASSHREETQYF.

This clonotype was detected only a few times. V and J are TRBV29-1 and TRBJ1-1; D is unresolved. This CDR3 comprises 14 residues. CDR1 SQVTM and CDR2 ANQGSEA come from the germline V gene. The V end was cut by 6 bases, the J end by 1 base, with 15 bases between. The CDR3 sequence: CSVPGPPGNTEAFF. The CDR3, as DNA: TGCAGCGTGCCCGGGCCCCCGGGGAACACTGAAGCTTTCTTT.

The table lists this clonotype with a few counts. The chain has TRBV20-1 and TRBJ2-5, with a tentative D call TRBD2 (5 bases). The CDR3 has 15 amino acids. Per germline, CDR1 DFQATT and CDR2 SNEGSKA (reference sequence). Trimming left V 6 bases short and J 3 bases short, with 20 bases between. The CDR3 DNA is TGCAGTGCCCCGCCCCCATTTGTGAGGGAAGAGACCCAGTACTTC. It yields the protein CSAPPPFVREETQYF.

This clonotype has ten or more counts. V is TRBV5-1 and J is TRBJ2-2; 9 bases align to TRBD2. V dropped 4 bases and J dropped 3; count of bases not matched to a gene: 4. Germline values: CDR1 SGHRS, CDR2 YFSETQ. This CDR3 spans 15 amino acids. The CDR3 DNA follows: TGCGCCAGCAGCCATACTAGCGGGCACACCGGGGAGCTGTTTTTT. This gives the protein CASSHTSGHTGELFF.

The table lists this clonotype with many counts. This chain connects TRBV20-1 to TRBJ2-7; tentative D call: TRBD1 (5 bases). This CDR3 contains 13 residues. V lost 3 bases to trimming and J lost 5 bases, with 14 bases between them. Germline V gene data show CDR1 as DFQATT and CDR2 as SNEGSKA (reference sequence). The CDR3 spells CSASSQGGNEQYF. The CDR3 bases are TGCAGTGCTAGTAGTCAGGGCGGCAACGAGCAGTACTTC.

Many counts were recorded for this clonotype. The chain carries TRBV11-2 and TRBJ2-7; no firm D call. The CDR3 runs to 13 residues. The V end was cut by 3 bases, the J end by 2 bases, with 8 bases between. CDR1 is SGHAT and CDR2 is FQNNGV in the germline V gene. CDR3 coding DNA: TGTGCCAGCAGCTTCGGCTCGGCCTACGAGCAGTACTTC. This encodes CASSFGSAYEQYF.

This clonotype was recorded many times. The rearrangement links TRBV7-2 to TRBJ2-3; D may correspond to TRBD1 or TRBD2 (6 bases each). CDR3 length: 15 amino acids. V was clipped by 5 bases and J by 2 bases, with 14 bases between them. Per germline, CDR1 SGHTA and CDR2 FQGNSA. CDR3 coding DNA: TGTGCCAGCAGCAGAGAGGGGGGCACCACAGATACGCAGTATTTT. Its translation is CASSREGGTTDTQYF.

Concerning this clonotype itself: This sequence may be a read error, since a much larger clone differs from it by one base. The chain employs TRBV4-2 and TRBJ2-7; 9 bases align to TRBD2. Germline V lookup: CDR1 LGHNA, CDR2 YNFKEQ. The CDR3 runs to 15 residues. CDR3 sequence: CAGSRRPGLANEQYF. CDR3 nucleotides: TGTGCCGGCAGCCGCAGACCGGGACTAGCTAACGAGCAGTACTTC.

This clonotype was counted ten times or more. The chain carries TRBV20-1 and TRBJ2-3; 13 nucleotides match TRBD2. The germline V gene encodes CDR1 DFQATT and CDR2 SNEGSKA (reference sequence). The CDR3 length is 15 residues. V trimming: 3 bases; J trimming: 3 bases; junction bases outside the gene matches: 3. The CDR3 region has the DNA TGCAGTGCTAGCGGGACTAGCGGGAATACAGATACGCAGTATTTT. Encoded protein: CSASGTSGNTDTQYF.

The sample holds many counts of this clonotype. The chain uses TRBV7-6 and TRBJ1-4; D is possibly TRBD1 (5 bases). Germline CDR1 SGHVS, CDR2 FNYEAQ. The CDR3 loop spans 15 amino acids. Trimming took off 1 base at V and 7 bases at J, with 13 bases between the two ends. The CDR3 region is CASSLGQTGSEKLFF. The CDR3 nucleotides read TGTGCCAGCAGCTTAGGCCAAACAGGCAGTGAAAAACTGTTTTTT. The whole variable domain, filled in from reference TRBV7-6 and TRBJ1-4, reads GAGVSQSPRYKVTKRGQDVALRCDPISGHVSLYWYRQALGQGPEFLTYFNYEAQQDKSGLPNDRFSAERPEGSISTLTIQRTEQRDSAMYRCASSLGQTGSEKLFFGSGTQLSVL.

The V and J genes are TRBV15 and TRBJ2-5; D might be TRBD1 or TRBD2, each matching 5 bases. Per germline, CDR1 LNHNV and CDR2 YYDKDF (reference sequence). The CDR3 runs 13 residues. V was clipped by 0 bases and J by 8 bases, with 10 bases between them. CDR3 protein: CATSRDFGDTQYF. In DNA, the CDR3 is TGTGCCACCAGCAGAGATTTCGGGGACACCCAGTACTTC. Full variable domain (missing parts from reference TRBV15 and TRBJ2-5): DAMVIQNPRYQVTQFGKPVTLSCSQTLNHNVMYWYQQKSSQAPKLLFHYYDKDFNNEADTPDNFQSRRPNTSFCFLDIRSPGLGDTAMYLCATSRDFGDTQYFGPGTRLLVL.

This clonotype appeared many times. V usage is TRBV5-1 and J usage is TRBJ2-3; 11 nucleotides agree with TRBD2. V dropped 0 bases and J dropped 0; count of bases not matched to a gene: 0. From germline, CDR1 is SGHRS and CDR2 YFSETQ. The CDR3 extends over 16 amino acids. The DNA of the CDR3 is TGCGCCAGCAGCTTGGTAGCGGGAGGGAGCACAGATACGCAGTATTTT. Amino acid sequence: CASSLVAGGSTDTQYF.

This clonotype was counted a few times. The chain combines TRBV7-8 with TRBJ1-2, with no clear D. V dropped 1 base and J dropped 7 bases, with 10 bases sitting between them. This CDR3 is built from 13 residues. Germline values: CDR1 SGHVS, CDR2 FQNEAQ. The CDR3 protein is CASSLGGTSGYTF. The CDR3 DNA reads as TGTGCCAGCAGCTTAGGCGGTACTTCTGGCTACACCTTC. The full variable domain, its missing parts supplied by reference TRBV7-8 and TRBJ1-2, is GAGVSQSPRYKVAKRGQDVALRCDPISGHVSLFWYQQALGQGPEFLTYFQNEAQLDKSGLPSDRFFAERPEGSVSTLKIQRTQQEDSAVYLCASSLGGTSGYTFGSGTRLTVV.

The chain combines TRBV11-2 with TRBJ2-3; 8 bases align to TRBD1. Germline loops: CDR1 SGHAT, CDR2 FQNNGV. The trim removed 2 bases at V and 0 bases at J, leaving 4 bases unmatched. The CDR3 sequence is 16 residues long. The CDR3 sequence: CASSLRQGTSTDTQYF. The CDR3 DNA reads TGTGCCAGCAGCTTACGACAGGGGACAAGCACAGATACGCAGTATTTT.

The V call is TRBV12-3 or TRBV12-4, the J call TRBJ2-7; D unresolved. V lost 6 bases, J lost 3 bases, and 15 bases lay in between. The CDR3 contains 14 residues. The CDR3 coding sequence is TGTGCCAGCAGCCTGGCCGGCAGATACTACGAGCAGTACTTC. It encodes CASSLAGRYYEQYF.

For this clonotype: Just one base apart from a much larger clone, this may be a read error. The genes are TRBV29-1 and TRBJ2-1; D gene ambiguous. CDR1 and CDR2 from the germline V gene are SQVTM and ANQGSEA. This CDR3 contains 11 residues. CDR3 bases: TGCAGCGTTGAAGATATGCTGGAGCAGTCCTTC. It yields the protein CSVEDMLEQSF.

This clonotype showed up just a few times. The chain joins TRBV7-2 to TRBJ2-1; a weak D match, TRBD2 (5 bases). The CDR3 runs 14 residues. Trimming removed 5 bases at V and 7 bases at J, with 15 bases between. Germline V CDR1 and CDR2: SGHTA, FQGNSA. The DNA for the CDR3 is TGTGCCAGCAGCGATGGGGAGTGGGGAAATGAGCAGTTCTTC. It is translated as CASSDGEWGNEQFF. The full variable domain, its missing parts supplied by reference TRBV7-2 and TRBJ2-1, is GAGVSQSPSNKVTEKGKDVELRCDPISGHTALYWYRQSLGQGLEFLIYFQGNSAPDKSGLPSDRFSAERTGGSVSTLTIQRTQQEDSAVYLCASSDGEWGNEQFFGPGTRLTVL.

In regard to this clonotype: A much larger clone lies a single base off, so this may be a read error. The chain couples TRBV28 to TRBJ2-2; a possible D gene is TRBD1 (6 bases). The CDR3 totals 18 residues. Germline V gene lookup returns CDR1 MDHEN and CDR2 SYDVKM. CDR3 protein: CASSSTTGSRGNTGDLFF. The CDR3 DNA reads as TGTGCCAGCAGCTCAACCACAGGGAGTCGGGGAAACACCGGGGACCTGTTTTTT.

At least ten counts were recorded for this clonotype. The V and J genes are TRBV7-9 and TRBJ2-2; 11 nucleotides align to TRBD2. Trimming removed 3 bases from V and 0 bases from J; junction bases left unmatched: 3. CDR1 is SEHNR, CDR2 FQNEAQ, per germline (reference sequence). The CDR3 runs to 17 residues. CDR3 DNA: TGTGCCAGCAGCTTGGGACTAGCGGTTCCGAACACCGGGGAGCTGTTTTTT. As protein: CASSLGLAVPNTGELFF.